This TCR beta chain is from a study of OX40 agonist ivuxolimab in advanced cancers. This CDR3 is built from 15 residues. V shed 2 bases and J shed 3 bases, with 11 bases lying between them. Germline V gene sequence: CDR1 SGHRS, CDR2 YFSETQ. This clone was picked up one time. Its antigen is not identified. Study observations and caveats: CD8+ T cells averaged more expanded clones than CD4+.

TCRdb keeps only in-frame clones here, not all; method: immunoSEQ multiplex PCR. Counted here are around 60,000 clones, 86% occurring once; the ten biggest clones make up 1%. This receptor was identified in an adult with an advanced solid tumor such as melanoma, head and neck, liver or kidney cancer. The V gene is TRBV5-1, the J gene TRBJ2-2; the D gene is possibly TRBD2 (6 bases). The sample in question was CD4+ or CD8+ T cells sorted from blood, obtained in a trial of the OX40 agonist ivuxolimab. The CDR3 is CASSFAPGDTGELFF. For the CDR3, the DNA is TGCGCCAGCAGCTTTGCCCCGGGGGACACCGGGGAGCTGTTTTTT. The complete variable domain, with remaining parts taken from reference TRBV5-1 and TRBJ2-2, reads KAGVTQTPRYLIKTRGQQVTLSCSPISGHRSVSWYQQTPGQGLQFLFEYFSETQRNKGNFPGRFSGRQFSNSRSEMNVSTLELGDSALYLCASSFAPGDTGELFFGEGSRLTVL.